The 5 T cell receptor beta chains listed next were all sequenced from one sample in a study of cytomegalovirus exposure and HLA in healthy donors (dated by TCRdb to 2017 to 2019). To prepare the library, the immunoSEQ multiplex PCR assay was applied. A mixture of 60 forward primers for TCR Vbeta segments and 13 reverse primers for TCR Jbeta segments was used in the multiplex PCR. This is the immuneACCESS table as TCRdb keeps it, with only in-frame sequences that have V and J called. A part of the clones is gone; compared with another copy, unresolved V genes explain less than half, and the rest is unexplained. This sample gives roughly 160,000 clones in total; roughly four fifths of them show up just once. The ten most abundant clones make up roughly 8% of the sample. The specimen was PBMCs. Receptors were obtained from a male donor in good health and CMV-seropositive.

The chain uses TRBV18 and TRBJ1-5; D gene uncertain. The germline V and J ends were trimmed by 2 bases and 3 bases, with 11 bases remaining between them. This CDR3 has 15 amino acids. From germline, CDR1 is KGHSH and CDR2 LQKENI. The CDR3 DNA reads TGTGCCAGCTCACCAAGGAACAGAAACAATCAGCCCCAGCATTTT. Translated: CASSPRNRNNQPQHF. Based on the CDR3 plus reference TRBV18 and TRBJ1-5, the full variable domain is NAGVMQNPRHLVRRRGQEARLRCSPMKGHSHVYWYRQLPEEGLKFMVYLQKENIIDESGMPKERFSAEFPKEGPSILRIQQVVRGDSAAYFCASSPRNRNNQPQHFGDGTRLSIL.

This sequence joins TRBV18 and TRBJ1-1, with 12 bases aligning to TRBD1. Germline V gives CDR1 KGHSH, CDR2 LQKENI. Trimming took 8 bases from V and 3 from J; bases not matched to a gene: 13. The length of the CDR3 is 17 residues. The CDR3 sequence: CASTILPGQGADTEAFF. DNA of the CDR3: TGTGCCAGCACCATTCTCCCGGGACAGGGGGCCGACACTGAAGCTTTCTTT.

This chain links TRBV28 with TRBJ1-1, with a tentative D call TRBD1 (5 bases). Deletions cut 3 bases from V and 4 bases from J, with 18 bases between. There are 16 residues in the CDR3. The V gene's germline CDR1 is MDHEN and CDR2 SYDVKM. CDR3 in amino acids: CASSLGRGVVGTEAFF. In DNA form, the CDR3 reads TGTGCCAGCAGTTTGGGGCGGGGGGTCGTGGGCACTGAAGCTTTCTTT.

The V call is TRBV4-1, the J call TRBJ1-1; D is unresolved. CDR1 is MGHRA and CDR2 is YSYEKL in the germline V gene. This CDR3 spans 12 amino acids. V was pared by 3 bases and J by 0 bases, with 2 bases between. DNA for the CDR3: TGCGCCAGCAGCCATATGAACACTGAAGCTTTCTTT. Translation gives CASSHMNTEAFF.

The V call is TRBV27, the J call TRBJ2-3; the match to TRBD2 covers 8 bases. Germline V gene sequence: CDR1 MNHEY, CDR2 SMNVEV (reference sequence). The CDR3 is 16 amino acids. The V and J ends lost 3 bases and 4 bases, in that order; junction bases with no gene match: 9. This CDR3 reads CASSLDPAGVADTQYF. Here the CDR3 DNA reads TGTGCCAGCAGTTTGGATCCAGCGGGAGTCGCAGATACGCAGTATTTT.